Listed below are T cell receptor beta chains from one sample, sequenced in a study of T cell repertoires in cytomegalovirus infection. TCRdb called the reads again in MiXCR, with one record for every CDR3 protein. The sample includes almost 500,000 distinct CDR3 sequences, over 9% seen only once; the top ten take about a tenth. The specimen was PBMCs. The receptors shown here come from a human donor in good health (CMV status not recorded). Some clones in this sample may be carry-over from other donors' samples. Each CDR3 is given with its conserved first and last residue. The D gene is left open where the match is weak. Clone size is stated in some rows and not others, as once, few, many or a class when expanded.

clone_size	v_call	j_call	d_call	cdr3_nt	cdr3_aa
many	TRBV7-2	TRBJ2-7	TRBD2	TGTGCCAGCAGCTTAGTCGGGACTAGTCCCTACGAGCAGTACTTC	CASSLVGTSPYEQYF
many	TRBV7-9	TRBJ1-2	-	TGTGCCAGCAGCTTAGGTGACACCCGATATGGCTACACCTTC	CASSLGDTRYGYTF
many	TRBV11-2	TRBJ2-5	-	TGTGCCAGCAGCGAACAGGGTGGGGACCAAGAGACCCAGTACTTC	CASSEQGGDQETQYF
-	TRBV19	TRBJ2-3	TRBD1	TGTGCCAGTAGAATGCTGGGACAGGGGTGGAATACGCAGTATTTT	CASRMLGQGWNTQYF
many	TRBV10-3	TRBJ1-2	TRBD1	TGTGCCACCAGGGACAGGGCTAACTATGGCTACACCTTC	CATRDRANYGYTF
many	TRBV7-2	TRBJ2-5	-	TGTGCCAGCAGACTAGCACCGAACCCGTACCAAGAGACCCAGTACTTC	CASRLAPNPYQETQYF
many	TRBV4-1	TRBJ2-5	-	TGCGCCAGCGGCCCAGGACCCCAAGAGACCCAGTACTTC	CASGPGPQETQYF
many	TRBV6-1	TRBJ1-5	-	TGTGCCAGCAGTGCCCCCGGGCCGCTTTCGTATAGCAATCAGCCCCAGCATTTT	CASSAPGPLSYSNQPQHF
many	TRBV20-1	TRBJ2-2	TRBD2	TGCAGTGCTACCGGGGGGCGGGGGGCGAACACCGGGGAGCTGTTTTTT	CSATGGRGANTGELFF
few	TRBV7-9	TRBJ1-1	-	TGTGCCAGCTCGATCCGGGACACAAGTGAAGCTTTCTTT	CASSIRDTSEAFF
-	TRBV6-4	TRBJ2-1	TRBD2	TGTGCCAGCAGTGAGGAAGCGGGGGGGTACAATGAGCAGTTCTTC	CASSEEAGGYNEQFF
many	TRBV7-3	TRBJ2-5	-	TGTGCCAGCAGCTTAACGAGGGAAGAGACCCAGTACTTC	CASSLTREETQYF
-	TRBV20-1	TRBJ2-7	TRBD2	TGCAGTGCTAGAGGGGACTACTCCTCCGAGCAGTACTTC	CSARGDYSSEQYF
-	TRBV20-1	TRBJ1-5	-	TGCAGTGCTAGGGACGAACAGGGTGCTCAGCCCCAGCATTTT	CSARDEQGAQPQHF
few	TRBV5-1	TRBJ2-1	-	TGCGCCAGCAGCTTGGGGTGGACCTACAATGAGCAGTTCTTC	CASSLGWTYNEQFF
many	TRBV5-1	TRBJ1-2	-	TGCGCCAGCAGCACCCAGAAGGGGTCCTATGGCTACACCTTC	CASSTQKGSYGYTF
once	TRBV2	TRBJ1-1	-	TGTGCCAGCACCGACACAGGGAACACTGAAGCTTTCTTT	CASTDTGNTEAFF
many	TRBV5-6	TRBJ2-7	TRBD2	TGTGCCAGCAGCTTGCTGAGCGGGGGGAATTTCGAGCAGTACTTC	CASSLLSGGNFEQYF
-	TRBV12-5	TRBJ2-6	-	TGTGCTAGTGGTTCAGGACTGGGGGTGGGCCCATCTGGGGCCAACGTCCTGACTTTC	CASGSGLGVGPSGANVLTF
few	TRBV29-1	TRBJ2-7	-	TGCAGCGTTGAAGATCTTCAGGGAAAGACCTACGAGCAGTACTTC	CSVEDLQGKTYEQYF
few	TRBV30	TRBJ2-1	-	TGTGCCTGGGTCGGAGGGTCCCCCAATGAGCAGTTCTTC	CAWVGGSPNEQFF
-	TRBV29-1	TRBJ2-7	-	TGCAGCGTCCGGGAGTCTGGAGGCGGCTACGAGCAGTACTTC	CSVRESGGGYEQYF
many	TRBV28	TRBJ1-5	-	TGTGCCAGCGTGATATCGTCGGGGGGGAATCAGCCCCAGCATTTT	CASVISSGGNQPQHF
many	TRBV7-8	TRBJ1-5	-	TGTGCCAGCAACCCGGCGGGCTATAGCAATCAGCCCCAGCATTTT	CASNPAGYSNQPQHF
many	TRBV6-1	TRBJ1-4	TRBD1	TGTGCCAGCAGCCCCGTGGCAGGGGGCTTCGGTGGGGAAAAACTGTTTTTT	CASSPVAGGFGGEKLFF
-	TRBV28	TRBJ1-5	-	TGTGCCAGCCAAGTAGGCGATAGCAATCAGCCCCAGCATTTT	CASQVGDSNQPQHF
many	TRBV7-3	TRBJ2-2	-	TGTGCCAGCAGCATTAACACCGGGGAGCTGTTTTTT	CASSINTGELFF
many	TRBV12-3/TRBV12-4	TRBJ2-7	-	TGTGCCAGCACCCCCTCCCCGGGAGCAACCGAGCAGTACTTC	CASTPSPGATEQYF
-	TRBV18	TRBJ2-6	-	TGTGCCAGCTCACTCTATACTGGCACCAGCTCTGGGGCCAACGTCCTGACTTTC	CASSLYTGTSSGANVLTF
-	TRBV9	TRBJ2-3	TRBD1	TGTGCCAGCAGCGCAACGACAGGGGGCACAGATACGCAGTATTTT	CASSATTGGTDTQYF
many	TRBV7-3	TRBJ2-1	-	TGTGCCAGCAGCCCTCGAGGTGGGAGGCGTGAGCAGTTCTTC	CASSPRGGRREQFF
many	TRBV7-9	TRBJ1-5	-	TGTGCCAGCAGCCAGCATGATCAGCCCCAGCATTTT	CASSQHDQPQHF
-	TRBV5-1	TRBJ2-3	TRBD2	TGCGCCAGTACTAGCGGGAGGATGGATACGCAGTATTTT	CASTSGRMDTQYF
many	TRBV7-8	TRBJ1-2	-	TGTGCCAGCAGCTTGGGCAGGGTACCTTATGGCTACACCTTC	CASSLGRVPYGYTF
-	TRBV18	TRBJ1-5	-	TGTGCCAGCTCACCAGCGTCTGGCAATCAGCCCCAGCATTTT	CASSPASGNQPQHF
-	TRBV14	TRBJ2-7	-	TGTGCCAGCAGCCAAGTTAGCGGTGATACCTACGAGCAGTACTTC	CASSQVSGDTYEQYF
many	TRBV2	TRBJ1-5	TRBD1	TGTGCCAGCAGTGAAGCGCGACAGGGCCCGTCTCAGCCCCAGCATTTT	CASSEARQGPSQPQHF
many	TRBV12-3/TRBV12-4	TRBJ2-1	TRBD2	TGTGCCAGCAGCTCCAGCGGACTAGTCAATGAGCAGTTCTTC	CASSSSGLVNEQFF
-	TRBV20-1	TRBJ1-2	-	TGCAGTGTGCCCCCGGACTTCCAGGAGGGACACGTTTCTAACTATGGCTACACCTTC	CSVPPDFQEGHVSNYGYTF
many	TRBV7-6	TRBJ1-4	-	TGTGCCAGCAGCTTAGCACTTAATGAAAAACTGTTTTTT	CASSLALNEKLFF
few	TRBV19	TRBJ1-1	TRBD1	TGTGCCAGTAGTGAGGGGGCAGGACTGGAAGCTTTCTTT	CASSEGAGLEAFF
many	TRBV12-3/TRBV12-4	TRBJ2-7	-	TGTGCCAGCAGGGTACAGGGAGGCACCTACGAGCAGTACTTC	CASRVQGGTYEQYF
many	TRBV7-2	TRBJ2-3	-	TGTGCCAGCGGGATATTGACAGGACCCGGGATAGCAGATACGCAGTATTTT	CASGILTGPGIADTQYF
many	TRBV7-6	TRBJ2-3	-	TGTGCCAGCAGCGTAGAGGAAGGGGTCTCCCTCCCTTGGTATTTT	CASSVEEGVSLPWYF
many	TRBV4-2	TRBJ2-7	TRBD2	TGTGCCAGCAGCCAAGGAGGTGGGACTAGCGGGATCTACGAGCAGTACTTC	CASSQGGGTSGIYEQYF
few	TRBV5-1	TRBJ1-2	-	TGCGCCAGCAGCTTTCGACAGGAGAGAGACTACACCTTC	CASSFRQERDYTF